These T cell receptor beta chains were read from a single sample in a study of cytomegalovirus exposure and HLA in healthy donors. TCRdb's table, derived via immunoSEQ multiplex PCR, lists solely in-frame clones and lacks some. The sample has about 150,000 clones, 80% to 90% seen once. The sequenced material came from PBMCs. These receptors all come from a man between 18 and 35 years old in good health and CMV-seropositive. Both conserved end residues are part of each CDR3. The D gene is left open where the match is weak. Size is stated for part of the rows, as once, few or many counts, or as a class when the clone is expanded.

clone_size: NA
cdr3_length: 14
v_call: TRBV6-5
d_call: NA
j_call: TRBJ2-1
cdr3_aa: CASSYWAQVDEQFF
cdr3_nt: TGTGCCAGCAGTTATTGGGCTCAAGTCGATGAGCAGTTCTTC

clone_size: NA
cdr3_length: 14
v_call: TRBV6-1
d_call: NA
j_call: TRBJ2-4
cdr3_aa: CASSDGGAKNIQYF
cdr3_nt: TGTGCCAGCAGTGACGGGGGAGCCAAAAACATTCAGTACTTC

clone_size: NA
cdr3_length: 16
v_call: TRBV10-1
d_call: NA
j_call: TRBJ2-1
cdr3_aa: CASSSRPGSSYNEQFF
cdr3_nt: TGCGCCAGCAGTTCTAGACCTGGAAGCTCCTACAATGAGCAGTTCTTC

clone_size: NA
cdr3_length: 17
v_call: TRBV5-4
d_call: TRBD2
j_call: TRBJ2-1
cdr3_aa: CASSLLMLAGVYNEQFF
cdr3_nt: TGTGCCAGCAGCTTGTTGATGCTAGCGGGTGTCTACAATGAGCAGTTCTTC

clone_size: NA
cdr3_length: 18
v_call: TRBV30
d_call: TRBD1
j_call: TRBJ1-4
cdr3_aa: CAYTPWDRDIPTNEKLFF
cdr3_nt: TGTGCCTACACTCCCTGGGACAGGGACATTCCAACTAATGAAAAACTGTTTTTT

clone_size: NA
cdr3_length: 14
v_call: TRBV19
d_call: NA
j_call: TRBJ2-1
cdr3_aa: CASSIRGGRDEQFF
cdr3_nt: TGTGCCAGTAGTATAAGGGGGGGCCGTGATGAGCAGTTCTTC

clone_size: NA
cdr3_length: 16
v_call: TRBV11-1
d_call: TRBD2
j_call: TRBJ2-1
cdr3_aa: CASSHPTSGSYNEQFF
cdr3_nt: TGTGCCAGCAGCCACCCCACTAGCGGCTCCTACAATGAGCAGTTCTTC

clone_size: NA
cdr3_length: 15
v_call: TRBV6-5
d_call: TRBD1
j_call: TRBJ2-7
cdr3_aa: CASGTTGTGEYEQYF
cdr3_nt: TGTGCCAGCGGAACGACCGGGACAGGTGAATACGAGCAGTACTTC

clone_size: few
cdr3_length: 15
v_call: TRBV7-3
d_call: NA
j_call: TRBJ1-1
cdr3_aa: CASSPLGRIDTEAFF
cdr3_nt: TGTGCCAGCAGCCCCCTGGGGCGAATCGACACTGAAGCTTTCTTT

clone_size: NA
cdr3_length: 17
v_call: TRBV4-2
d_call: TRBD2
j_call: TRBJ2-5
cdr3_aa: CASSDGTSGMKGETQYF
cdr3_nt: TGTGCCAGCAGCGATGGGACTAGCGGCATGAAAGGAGAGACCCAGTACTTC

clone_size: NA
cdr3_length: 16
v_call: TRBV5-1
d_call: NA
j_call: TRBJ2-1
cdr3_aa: CASRSVRAGSYNEQFF
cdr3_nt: TGCGCCAGCAGATCGGTCCGTGCGGGGTCCTACAATGAGCAGTTCTTC

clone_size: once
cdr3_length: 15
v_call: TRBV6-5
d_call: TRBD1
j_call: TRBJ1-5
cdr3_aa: CASRMETGGNQPQHF
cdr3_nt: TGTGCCAGCCGGATGGAAACAGGGGGCAATCAGCCCCAGCATTTT

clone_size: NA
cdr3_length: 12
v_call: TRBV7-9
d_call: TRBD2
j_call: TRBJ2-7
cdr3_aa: CASSSGGKVQYF
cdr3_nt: TGTGCCAGCAGCTCGGGGGGAAAGGTGCAGTACTTC

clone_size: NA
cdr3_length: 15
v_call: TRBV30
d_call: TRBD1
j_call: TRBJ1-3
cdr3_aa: CAWGTGRVSGNTIYF
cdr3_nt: TGTGCCTGGGGGACAGGGAGAGTCTCTGGAAACACCATATATTTT

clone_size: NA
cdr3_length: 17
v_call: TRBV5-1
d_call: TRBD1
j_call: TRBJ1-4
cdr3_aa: CASSLTGAGLANEKLFF
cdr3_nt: TGCGCCAGCAGCTTAACAGGGGCGGGTTTGGCTAATGAAAAACTGTTTTTT

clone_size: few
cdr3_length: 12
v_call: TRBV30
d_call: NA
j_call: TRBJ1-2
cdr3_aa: CAWHRELGGYTF
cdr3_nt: TGTGCCTGGCACAGGGAGTTGGGTGGCTACACCTTC

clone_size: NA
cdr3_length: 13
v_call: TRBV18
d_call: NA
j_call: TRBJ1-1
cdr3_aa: CASADSLNTEAFF
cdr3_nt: TGTGCCAGCGCGGACAGTTTGAACACTGAAGCTTTCTTT

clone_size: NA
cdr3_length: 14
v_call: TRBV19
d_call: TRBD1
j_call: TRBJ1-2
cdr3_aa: CASSIKDRDYGYTF
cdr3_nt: TGTGCCAGTAGTATAAAGGACAGGGACTATGGCTACACCTTC

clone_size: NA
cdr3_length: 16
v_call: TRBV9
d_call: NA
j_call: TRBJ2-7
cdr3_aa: CASSVSPLGSSYEQYF
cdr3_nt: TGTGCCAGCAGCGTCTCCCCCTTGGGGAGCTCCTACGAGCAGTACTTC

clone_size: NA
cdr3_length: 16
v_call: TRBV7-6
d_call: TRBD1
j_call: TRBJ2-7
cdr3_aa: CASSLGTGDYSYEQYF
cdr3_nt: TGTGCCAGCAGCTTGGGGACAGGGGATTACTCCTACGAGCAGTACTTC

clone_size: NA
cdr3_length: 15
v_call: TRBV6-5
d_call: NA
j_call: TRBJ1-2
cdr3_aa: CASREQSGTLYGYTF
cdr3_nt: TGTGCCAGCAGAGAACAATCCGGGACACTCTATGGCTACACCTTC

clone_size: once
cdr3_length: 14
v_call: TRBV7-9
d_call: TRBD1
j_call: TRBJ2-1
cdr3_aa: CASSSTGLGNEQFF
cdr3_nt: TGTGCCAGCAGCTCGACAGGGCTCGGCAATGAGCAGTTCTTC

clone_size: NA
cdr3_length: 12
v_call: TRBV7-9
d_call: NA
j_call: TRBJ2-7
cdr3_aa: CASRALSYEQYF
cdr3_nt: TGTGCCTCTCGAGCTCTCTCCTACGAGCAGTACTTC

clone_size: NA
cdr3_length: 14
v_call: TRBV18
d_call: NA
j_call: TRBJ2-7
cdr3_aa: CASSPPAGHYEQYF
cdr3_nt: TGTGCCAGCTCACCACCGGCGGGGCACTACGAGCAGTACTTC

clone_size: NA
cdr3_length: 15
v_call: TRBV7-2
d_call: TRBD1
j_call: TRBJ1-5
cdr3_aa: CASSLGDRVNQPQHF
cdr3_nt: TGTGCCAGCAGCTTGGGGGACAGGGTCAATCAGCCCCAGCATTTT

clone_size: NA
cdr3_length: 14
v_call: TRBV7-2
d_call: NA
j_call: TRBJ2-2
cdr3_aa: CASSLVPVPGELFF
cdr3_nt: TGTGCCAGCAGCTTAGTCCCAGTTCCCGGGGAGCTGTTTTTT

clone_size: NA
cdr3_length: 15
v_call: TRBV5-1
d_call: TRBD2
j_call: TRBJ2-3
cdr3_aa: CASSLTSGGTDTQYF
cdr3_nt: TGCGCCAGCAGCTTGACTAGCGGAGGCACAGATACGCAGTATTTT

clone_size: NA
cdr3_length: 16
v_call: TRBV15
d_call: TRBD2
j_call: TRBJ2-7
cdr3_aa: CATSRGRAGGEEEQYF
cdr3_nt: TGTGCCACCAGCAGAGGCCGGGCGGGGGGTGAGGAGGAGCAGTACTTC

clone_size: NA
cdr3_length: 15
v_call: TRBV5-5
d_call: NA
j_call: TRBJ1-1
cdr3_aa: CASSLIAGEGTEAFF
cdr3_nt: TGTGCCAGCAGCTTGATTGCAGGGGAAGGGACTGAAGCTTTCTTT

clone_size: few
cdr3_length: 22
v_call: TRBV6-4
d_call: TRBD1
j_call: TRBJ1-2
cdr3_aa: CASSDEGQGANYGYTSNYGYTF
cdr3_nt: TGTGCCAGCAGTGACGAGGGACAGGGCGCTAACTATGGCTACACCTCTAACTATGGCTACACCTTC

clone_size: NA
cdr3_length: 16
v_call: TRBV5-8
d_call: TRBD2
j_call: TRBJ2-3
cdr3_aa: CASSPLAGGGTDTQYF
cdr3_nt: TGTGCCAGCAGCCCACTAGCGGGAGGGGGCACAGATACGCAGTATTTT

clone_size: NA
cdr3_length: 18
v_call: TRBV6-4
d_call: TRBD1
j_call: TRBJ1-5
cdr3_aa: CASSDPRNRGRSNQPQHF
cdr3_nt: TGTGCCAGCAGTGACCCCCGAAACAGGGGGCGAAGCAATCAGCCCCAGCATTTT

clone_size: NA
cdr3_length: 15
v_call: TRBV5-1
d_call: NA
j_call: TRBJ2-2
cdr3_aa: CASSPRTPNTGELFF
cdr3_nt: TGCGCCAGCAGCCCCCGGACTCCGAACACCGGGGAGCTGTTTTTT

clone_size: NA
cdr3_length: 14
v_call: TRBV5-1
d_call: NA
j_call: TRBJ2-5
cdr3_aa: CASSSTELQETQYF
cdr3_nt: TGCGCCAGCAGCTCTACAGAACTCCAAGAGACCCAGTACTTC

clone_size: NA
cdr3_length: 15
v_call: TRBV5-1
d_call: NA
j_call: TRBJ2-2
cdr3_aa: CASSLNGGNTGELFF
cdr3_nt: TGCGCCAGCAGCTTGAACGGGGGAAACACCGGGGAGCTGTTTTTT

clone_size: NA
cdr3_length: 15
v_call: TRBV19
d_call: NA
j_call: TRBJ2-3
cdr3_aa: CASSMGGAAADTQYF
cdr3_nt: TGTGCCAGTAGTATGGGGGGGGCAGCGGCAGATACGCAGTATTTT

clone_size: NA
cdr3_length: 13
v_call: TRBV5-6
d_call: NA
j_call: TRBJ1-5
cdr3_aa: CASSEQGSQPQHF
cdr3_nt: TGTGCCAGCAGTGAACAGGGTAGTCAGCCCCAGCATTTT

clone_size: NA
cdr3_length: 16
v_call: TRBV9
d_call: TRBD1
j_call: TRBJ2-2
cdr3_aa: CASSVVGTGNTGELFF
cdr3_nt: TGTGCCAGCAGCGTAGTGGGGACAGGGAACACCGGGGAGCTGTTTTTT

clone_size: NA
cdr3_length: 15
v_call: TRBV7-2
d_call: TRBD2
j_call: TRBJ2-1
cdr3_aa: CASNLRSGGVNEQFF
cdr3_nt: TGTGCCAGCAACCTCCGATCGGGGGGAGTGAATGAGCAGTTCTTC

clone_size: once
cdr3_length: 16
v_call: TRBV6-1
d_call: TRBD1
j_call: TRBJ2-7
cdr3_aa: CASSESIGQGGDEQYF
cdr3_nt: TGTGCCAGCAGTGAATCCATTGGACAGGGGGGAGACGAGCAGTACTTC

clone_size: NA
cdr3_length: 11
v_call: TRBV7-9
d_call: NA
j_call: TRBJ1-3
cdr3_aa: CASSPSNTIYF
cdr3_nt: TGTGCCAGCAGCCCCTCAAACACCATATATTTT

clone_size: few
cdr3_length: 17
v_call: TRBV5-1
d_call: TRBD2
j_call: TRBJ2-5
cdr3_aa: CASSLIGLAGGQETQYF
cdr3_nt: TGCGCCAGCAGCTTGATCGGGCTAGCGGGAGGGCAAGAGACCCAGTACTTC

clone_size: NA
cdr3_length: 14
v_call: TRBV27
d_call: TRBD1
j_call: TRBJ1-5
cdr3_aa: CASSLQGNNQPQHF
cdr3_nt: TGTGCCAGCAGTCTACAGGGGAACAATCAGCCCCAGCATTTT

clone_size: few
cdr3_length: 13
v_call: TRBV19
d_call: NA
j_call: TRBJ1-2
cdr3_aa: CASSAGSYYGYTF
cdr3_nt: TGTGCCAGTAGTGCAGGGTCGTACTATGGCTACACCTTC

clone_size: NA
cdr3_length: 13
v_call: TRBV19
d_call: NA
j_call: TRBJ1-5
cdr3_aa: CASSTDTGQPQHF
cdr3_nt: TGTGCCAGTAGTACGGACACCGGTCAGCCCCAGCATTTT

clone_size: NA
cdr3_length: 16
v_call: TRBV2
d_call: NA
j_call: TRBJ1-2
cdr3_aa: CASSEALPSGPYGYTF
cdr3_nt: TGTGCCAGCAGTGAAGCGCTTCCCTCTGGGCCCTATGGCTACACCTTC

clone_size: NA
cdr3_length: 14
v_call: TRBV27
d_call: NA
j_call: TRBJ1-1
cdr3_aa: CASSFGGENTEAFF
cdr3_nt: TGTGCCAGCAGTTTCGGCGGTGAGAACACTGAAGCTTTCTTT

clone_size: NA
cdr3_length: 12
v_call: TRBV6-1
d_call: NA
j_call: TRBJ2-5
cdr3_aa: CASRAEPGSQYF
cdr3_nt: TGTGCCAGCAGGGCTGAGCCAGGGTCCCAGTACTTC

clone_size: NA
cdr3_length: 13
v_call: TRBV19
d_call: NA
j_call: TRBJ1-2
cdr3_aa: CASRGTGGYGYTF
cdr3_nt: TGTGCCAGTAGGGGTACAGGCGGCTATGGCTACACCTTC

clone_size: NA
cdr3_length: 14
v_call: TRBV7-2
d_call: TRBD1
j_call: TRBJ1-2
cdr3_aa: CASSTGTGWYGYTF
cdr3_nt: TGTGCCAGCAGCACCGGGACAGGGTGGTATGGCTACACCTTC

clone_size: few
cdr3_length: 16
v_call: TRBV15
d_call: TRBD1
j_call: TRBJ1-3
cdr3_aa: CATSRPDRLSGNTIYF
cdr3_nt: TGTGCCACCAGCAGACCGGACAGGCTCTCTGGAAACACCATATATTTT

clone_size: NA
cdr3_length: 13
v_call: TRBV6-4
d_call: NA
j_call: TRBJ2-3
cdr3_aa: CASSPSGTDTQYF
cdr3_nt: TGTGCCAGCAGCCCGTCGGGCACAGATACGCAGTATTTT

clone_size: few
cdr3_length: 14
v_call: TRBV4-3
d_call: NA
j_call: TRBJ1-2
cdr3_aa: CASSQDPQNYGYTF
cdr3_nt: TGCGCCAGCAGCCAAGATCCACAGAACTATGGCTACACCTTC

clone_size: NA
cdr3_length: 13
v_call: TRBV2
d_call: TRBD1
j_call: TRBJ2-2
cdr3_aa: CASRGTGAGELFF
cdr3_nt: TGTGCCAGCAGGGGGACAGGGGCCGGGGAGCTGTTTTTT

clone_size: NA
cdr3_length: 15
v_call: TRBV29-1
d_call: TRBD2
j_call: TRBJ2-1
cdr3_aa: CSVGGRSGRMNEQFF
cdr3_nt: TGCAGCGTGGGGGGGAGGAGCGGGAGGATGAATGAGCAGTTCTTC

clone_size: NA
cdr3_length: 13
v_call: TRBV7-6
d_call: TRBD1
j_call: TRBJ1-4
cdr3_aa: CASSLGGDSRPFF
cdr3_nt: TGTGCCAGCAGCTTAGGGGGGGACAGTCGACCGTTTTTT